Each of the 10 T cell receptor beta chains below was sequenced from the same sample in a study of blood T cell repertoires in COVID-19. Using immunoSEQ multiplex PCR, the repertoire was profiled, and TCRdb retains in-frame clones only, with some absent. The sample gives under 200,000 clones, around 83% of which show up once; approximately 0.99% is in the top ten. The sequencing input was peripheral blood. Every receptor here comes from a man aged 40-50 years with acute or convalescent COVID-19.

The chain has TRBV6-2 or TRBV6-3 and TRBJ1-6; 8 bases map to TRBD1. This CDR3 is 15 amino acids long. Germline lookup yields CDR1 MNHEY and CDR2 SVGEGT. Germline trimming cut 5 bases from V and 9 bases from J; bases unmatched to any gene: 9. In DNA, the CDR3 is TGTGCCAGCAGTCCCTCTCGAGACAGGGGTTCACCCCTCCACTTT. Its translation is CASSPSRDRGSPLHF.

This chain links TRBV6-5 with TRBJ2-7; perhaps TRBD2 as D (5 bases). Per germline, CDR1 MNHEY and CDR2 SVGAGI. The ends were cut back, 4 bases at V and 2 bases at J, with 12 bases in the middle. The CDR3 consists of 14 residues. CDR3 sequence: CASSSPGLTYEQYF. In nucleotides, the CDR3 is TGTGCCAGCAGTTCCCCCGGACTTACCTACGAGCAGTACTTC.

The chain couples TRBV19 to TRBJ1-2, with TRBD1 matching over 10 bases. This CDR3 is built from 15 residues. V dropped 6 bases and J dropped 10; count of bases not matched to a gene: 14. Per germline, CDR1 LNHDA and CDR2 SQIVND (reference sequence). CDR3 residues: CASRRQGAGPPHYTF. In nucleotides, the CDR3 is TGTGCCAGTAGGAGACAGGGGGCTGGTCCCCCCCACTACACCTTC.

This clone occurred a few times. The gene calls are TRBV6-6 and TRBJ1-2, with 9 bases matching TRBD1. From germline, CDR1 is MNHNY and CDR2 SVGAGI (reference sequence). The CDR3 loop spans 20 amino acids. Unmatched junction bases numbered 25, after V lost 6 bases and J lost 5 bases. CDR3 coding DNA: TGTGCCAGCAGCCGAAAAAATACCGGGACAGGGACAGGGCGGGAATATGGCTACACCTTC. Amino acids: CASSRKNTGTGTGREYGYTF.

This sequence joins TRBV20-1 and TRBJ1-2; D remains unclear. Germline lookup yields CDR1 DFQATT and CDR2 SNEGSKA (reference sequence). The CDR3 is made up of 9 amino acids. V lost 6 bases and J lost 6, with 5 bases in between. The CDR3 region has the DNA TGCAGTGCGCAGAATGGCTACACCTTC. Protein: CSAQNGYTF.

The rearrangement links TRBV11-2 to TRBJ2-7, with TRBD1 identical over 7 bases. After removal of 2 bases from V and 2 bases from J, the junction contained 12 bases not matched to a gene. This CDR3 spans 17 amino acids. Germline CDR1 SGHAT, CDR2 FQNNGV. CDR3 in DNA: TGTGCCAGCAGCTTACGCCCCACCGGGACAGTTACCTACGAGCAGTACTTC. This gives the protein CASSLRPTGTVTYEQYF.

The rearrangement links TRBV7-9 to TRBJ2-7, with TRBD2 identical over 10 bases. Germline V gene lookup returns CDR1 SEHNR and CDR2 FQNEAQ (reference sequence). This CDR3 spans 15 amino acids. Trimming removed 4 bases from V and 2 bases from J; junction bases left unmatched: 5. CDR3 residues: CASSSRTSGAYEQYF. The DNA of the CDR3 is TGTGCCAGCAGCTCACGGACTAGCGGCGCCTACGAGCAGTACTTC. The full variable domain, completed using reference TRBV7-9 and TRBJ2-7, is DTGVSQNPRHKITKRGQNVTFRCDPISEHNRLYWYRQTLGQGPEFLTYFQNEAQLEKSRLLSDRFSAERPKGSFSTLEIQRTEQGDSAMYLCASSSRTSGAYEQYFGPGTRLTVT.

The chain couples TRBV7-2 to TRBJ2-1; 11 nucleotides agree with TRBD2. The CDR3 is 16 residues long. Germline V gives CDR1 SGHTA, CDR2 FQGNSA. V shed 5 bases, J shed 12 bases, and the junction held 15 bases outside the gene matches. CDR3 nucleotides: TGTGCCAGCAGCGGGGACCTAGCGGGGGGCCCAGGGGGGCAGTTCTTC. Translating it yields CASSGDLAGGPGGQFF.

This clone has a single count. This chain joins TRBV19 and TRBJ2-7, with TRBD1 identical over 7 bases. Germline values: CDR1 LNHDA, CDR2 SQIVND (reference sequence). The junction had 13 bases not matched to a gene; V was cut back by 7 bases and J by 7 bases. This CDR3 spans 14 amino acids. The CDR3 sequence is CASKNAGTASEQYF. In DNA form, the CDR3 reads TGTGCCAGTAAAAACGCCGGGACAGCAAGTGAGCAGTACTTC. Together with reference TRBV19 and TRBJ2-7, the CDR3 gives the full variable domain: DGGITQSPKYLFRKEGQNVTLSCEQNLNHDAMYWYRQDPGQGLRLIYYSQIVNDFQKGDIAEGYSVSREKKESFPLTVTSAQKNPTAFYLCASKNAGTASEQYFGPGTRLTVT.

This sequence joins TRBV3-1 (or the pseudogene TRBV3-2) and TRBJ1-1; perhaps TRBD1 as D (5 bases). The ends were cut back, 3 bases at V and 5 bases at J, with 7 bases in the middle. The CDR3 is made up of 12 amino acids. CDR1 and CDR2 (germline): LGHDT, YNNKEL (reference sequence). The CDR3 nucleotides are TGTGCCAGCAGCCACGGGGGGACTGAAGCTTTCTTT. The encoded protein is CASSHGGTEAFF.